Listed below are T cell receptor beta chains from one sample, sequenced in a study of vaccination effects on CD4 cells after COVID-19. Their specific antigens are unknown. Using immunoSEQ multiplex PCR, the repertoire was profiled, and TCRdb retains in-frame clones only, with some absent. The repertoire includes under 85,000 clones, 70% to 75% of them detected once, and roughly 1.7% sits in the top ten. Specimen: CD4+ T cells from PBMCs cultured with HCoV-229E spike peptides, collected before COVID-19 vaccination. These receptors were collected from a human donor who received a COVID-19 vaccine. The CDR3 runs from the conserved cysteine through the conserved F or W. D genes are given only for firm matches. Where a row states a size, it is once, few, many or the class of an expanded clone; other rows omit it.

abundance	j_gene	d_gene	v_gene	CDR3nt	CDR3aa
NA	TRBJ1-4	NA	TRBV7-9	TGTGCCAGCAGCCTCCGCCGGGTGCGGACAGAAAAACTGTTTTTT	CASSLRRVRTEKLFF
few	TRBJ1-6	NA	TRBV21-1	TGTGCCAGAGATTCACCCCTCCACTTT	CARDSPLHF
few	TRBJ2-5	TRBD1	TRBV5-4	TGTGCCAGCAGCACGACAGGGGGAGAGACCCAGTACTTC	CASSTTGGETQYF
NA	TRBJ2-5	NA	TRBV7-9	TGTGCCAGCAGCTTAGACGGACAAGAGACCCAGTACTTC	CASSLDGQETQYF
NA	TRBJ1-5	NA	TRBV14	TGTGCCAGCAGCCTATGGGGGGAACAGCCCCAGCATTTT	CASSLWGEQPQHF
once	TRBJ2-5	NA	TRBV7-9	TGTGCCAGCAGCTTCAACGGCAGGGTGAAAGACTTC	CASSFNGRVKDF
NA	TRBJ2-3	NA	TRBV7-2	TGTGCCAGCAGCTTTTCCGGGGCCTTGGAGGAGTATTTT	CASSFSGALEEYF
NA	TRBJ1-4	TRBD1	TRBV6-5	TGTGCCAGCAGGGACAGGGTCGGTGAAAAACTGTTTTTT	CASRDRVGEKLFF
NA	TRBJ1-2	NA	TRBV6-5	TGTGCCAGCAGACGGACAGTAGGTTATGGCTACACCTTC	CASRRTVGYGYTF
NA	TRBJ2-3	TRBD2	TRBV7-3	TGTGCCAGCAGCTTCGGGGGGATTGGGGCAGATACGCAGTATTTT	CASSFGGIGADTQYF
once	TRBJ2-5	NA	TRBV5-1	TGCGCCAGCGCCAACGGGGCAGGCGAGAAGACCCAGTACTTC	CASANGAGEKTQYF
once	TRBJ1-2	TRBD1	TRBV6-5	TGTGCCAGCGGTAGTGACAGGGGCTATGGCTACACCTTC	CASGSDRGYGYTF
NA	TRBJ2-1	NA	TRBV19	TGTGCCAGTAGTATTCGTTCCCTAGCGCAGAGCTCCTACAATGAGCAGTTCTTC	CASSIRSLAQSSYNEQFF
few	TRBJ2-2	TRBD1	TRBV5-1	TGCGCCAGCAGCTTCGCGACAGGGGGCATCGGGGAGCTGTTTTTT	CASSFATGGIGELFF
NA	TRBJ1-1	NA	TRBV29-1	TGCAGCGTTGAAGATAACGGGAGCAGGGAAGCTTTCTTT	CSVEDNGSREAFF
NA	TRBJ1-2	TRBD1	TRBV6-2/TRBV6-3	TGTGCCAGCAGTTACAAGGGGACAGGACGGGGCTACACCTTC	CASSYKGTGRGYTF
NA	TRBJ1-2	NA	TRBV2	TGTGCCAGCAGATTGACAGGAAACTATGGCTACACCTTC	CASRLTGNYGYTF
NA	TRBJ2-2	NA	TRBV5-1	TGCGCCAGCAGTTTTGCAAACACCGGGGAGCTGTTTTTT	CASSFANTGELFF
few	TRBJ2-2	TRBD2	TRBV4-1	TGCGCCAGCAGCCAAGACTGGAGGGCTAGCGGGGTCAACACCGGGGAGCTGTTTTTT	CASSQDWRASGVNTGELFF
once	TRBJ2-3	NA	TRBV6-2/TRBV6-3	TGTGCCAGCAGTTACTCCTTGGGTGCGGACCGCACAGATACGCAGTATTTT	CASSYSLGADRTDTQYF
NA	TRBJ2-1	TRBD2	TRBV9	TGTGCCAGCAGCGTTACTAGCGGGGGAAACTCCTACAATGAGCAGTTCTTC	CASSVTSGGNSYNEQFF
NA	TRBJ1-2	NA	TRBV28	TGTGCCAGCACCGACAAAAACTATGGCTACACCTTC	CASTDKNYGYTF
NA	TRBJ2-3	TRBD2	TRBV6-5	TGTGCCAGCAGTACGGGGGGGCCAGATACGCAGTATTTT	CASSTGGPDTQYF
NA	TRBJ1-4	NA	TRBV4-3	TGCGCCAGCAGCCACCGACGGGGCGAAACTAATGAAAAACTGTTTTTT	CASSHRRGETNEKLFF
NA	TRBJ2-3	NA	TRBV5-1	TGCGCCAGCAGCTTGGCCCCCTATGTGAGCACAGATACGCAGTATTTT	CASSLAPYVSTDTQYF
NA	TRBJ2-5	TRBD2	TRBV18	TGTGCCAGCTCACCCAGCCTCCGGGGGGTTGAGACCCAGTACTTC	CASSPSLRGVETQYF
NA	TRBJ2-1	TRBD2	TRBV7-2	TGTGCCAGCAGCTTAGACGGGGGGGTATTGTATGAGCAGTTCTTC	CASSLDGGVLYEQFF
NA	TRBJ1-3	NA	TRBV30	TGTGCCTGGACAGGGAACAGAAACACCATATATTTT	CAWTGNRNTIYF
once	TRBJ2-5	NA	TRBV3-1/TRBV3-2	TGTGCCAGCAGCCAAGTTAAGACCCAGTACTTC	CASSQVKTQYF
NA	TRBJ1-4	TRBD1	TRBV4-1	TGCGCCAGCAGCCTCACGTCCGGGACAGGGAATGAAAAACTGTTTTTT	CASSLTSGTGNEKLFF
once	TRBJ2-1	TRBD1	TRBV7-8	TGTGCCAGCAGCACCCGGACAGGGTATTACAATGAGCAGTTCTTC	CASSTRTGYYNEQFF
NA	TRBJ2-5	NA	TRBV11-1	TGTGCCAGCAGCCGGGGGACAGTTCAAGAGACCCAGTACTTC	CASSRGTVQETQYF
NA	TRBJ2-5	NA	TRBV10-3	TGTGCCATCAGTGAATCCCAAAGCCAAGAGACCCAGTACTTC	CAISESQSQETQYF
NA	TRBJ2-1	TRBD2	TRBV5-1	TGCGCCAGCAGCTTCGAACAGCGGGGGGCCTACAATGAGCAGTTCTTC	CASSFEQRGAYNEQFF
NA	TRBJ1-5	TRBD1	TRBV6-5	TGTGCCAGCACCCGACGGACAGGGGATCACCCCCAGCATTTT	CASTRRTGDHPQHF
NA	TRBJ1-2	NA	TRBV10-2	TGCGCCAGCAGTGTTGGCCCGGGGAAAGGCTACACCTTC	CASSVGPGKGYTF
NA	TRBJ2-2	TRBD1	TRBV2	TGTGCCAGCAGCCTGGACAGGGGGAACGGGGAGCTGTTTTTT	CASSLDRGNGELFF
medium-sized	TRBJ2-5	NA	TRBV10-1	TGCGCCAGCAGTGAGTCCTCCGGTCGGACCCAGTACTTC	CASSESSGRTQYF
NA	TRBJ2-1	NA	TRBV18	TGTGCCAGCTCACCGCAGGAATACAATGAGCAGTTCTTC	CASSPQEYNEQFF
NA	TRBJ1-5	TRBD1	TRBV6-2/TRBV6-3	TGTGCCAGCAGTTACTCGGGGACAGGGTCCACGAATCAGCCCCAGCATTTT	CASSYSGTGSTNQPQHF
NA	TRBJ1-6	NA	TRBV6-5	TGTGCCATTCGGGGACCGAGAGATTCACCCCTCCACTTT	CAIRGPRDSPLHF
few	TRBJ2-1	NA	TRBV7-9	TGTGCCAGCAGCTTAGAAAAGAAAAGCTCCTACAATGAGCAGTTCTTC	CASSLEKKSSYNEQFF
NA	TRBJ2-1	NA	TRBV29-1	TGCAGCGTGCCCGGGAGTGGGTTCGATGAGCAGTTCTTC	CSVPGSGFDEQFF
NA	TRBJ1-5	NA	TRBV28	TGTGCCAGCAGTTTAGGAGTTCAGCCCCAGCATTTT	CASSLGVQPQHF
NA	TRBJ1-3	NA	TRBV28	TGTGCCAGCAGTTCCCTGGGCCTAGCCCGGACGGACACCATATATTTT	CASSSLGLARTDTIYF
NA	TRBJ2-5	TRBD2	TRBV5-1	TGCGCCAGCAGCTTGTTGCTAGCGGGGCAAGAGACCCAGTACTTC	CASSLLLAGQETQYF
NA	TRBJ2-1	TRBD1	TRBV18	TGTGCCAGCTCAACTGCCGGACAGGGAGTGAGGCAGTTCTTC	CASSTAGQGVRQFF
NA	TRBJ1-5	NA	TRBV6-5	TGTGCCAGCACGGTCGGGCTTAGCAATCAGCCCCAGCATTTT	CASTVGLSNQPQHF